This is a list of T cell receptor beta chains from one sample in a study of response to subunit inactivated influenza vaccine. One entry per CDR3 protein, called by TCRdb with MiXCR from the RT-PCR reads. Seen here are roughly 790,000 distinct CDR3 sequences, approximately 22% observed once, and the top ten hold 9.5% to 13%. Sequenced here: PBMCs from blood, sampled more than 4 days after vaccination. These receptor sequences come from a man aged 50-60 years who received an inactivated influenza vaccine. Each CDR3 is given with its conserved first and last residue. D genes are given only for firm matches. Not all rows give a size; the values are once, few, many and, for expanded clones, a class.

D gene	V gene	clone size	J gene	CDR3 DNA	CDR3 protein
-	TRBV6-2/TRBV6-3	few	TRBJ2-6	TGTGCCAGCAGTTACAATCAGGACCCAACCCCTGGGGCCAACGTCCTGACTTTC	CASSYNQDPTPGANVLTF
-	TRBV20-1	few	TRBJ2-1	TGCAGGGCAAAATCGACCCGGGGCTCCTACAATGAGCAGTTCTTC	CRAKSTRGSYNEQFF
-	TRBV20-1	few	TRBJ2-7	TGCAGTGCTAGAGATAGTTCAGGGTGGTCCTACGAGCAGTACTTC	CSARDSSGWSYEQYF
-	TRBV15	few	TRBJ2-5	TGTGCCACCAGCAGAGACAAGCGGTCCCAAGAGACCCAGTACTTC	CATSRDKRSQETQYF
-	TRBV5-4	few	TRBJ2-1	TGTGCCAGCAGCTTGGATGCGGCGGCCTACAATGAGCAGTTCTTC	CASSLDAAAYNEQFF
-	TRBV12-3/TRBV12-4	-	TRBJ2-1	TGTGCCAGCAGTTTAGGGACTAAACTGAATGAGCAGTTCTTC	CASSLGTKLNEQFF
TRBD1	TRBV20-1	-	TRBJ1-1	TGCAGTGCTCGGAACAGGGGCCCCAACACTGAAGCTTTCTTT	CSARNRGPNTEAFF
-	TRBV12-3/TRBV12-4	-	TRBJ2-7	TGTGCCAGCAGTTCCGCCCACAGGGCTTCCTACGAGCAGTACTTC	CASSSAHRASYEQYF
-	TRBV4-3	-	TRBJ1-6	TGCGCCAGCAGCCAAGATTGGATGGTGAATTCACCCCTCCACTTT	CASSQDWMVNSPLHF
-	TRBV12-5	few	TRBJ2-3	TGTGCTAGTGATACGCAGTATTTT	CASDTQYF
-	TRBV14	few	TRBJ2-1	TGTGCCAGCAGCCAAGGGGGTACAAAAGGATTGAGCTGGTCCTACAATGAGCAGTTCTTC	CASSQGGTKGLSWSYNEQFF
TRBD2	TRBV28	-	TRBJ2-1	TGTGCCAGCAGTTCCTACCCCGGGACTAGTAATGAGCAGTTCTTC	CASSSYPGTSNEQFF
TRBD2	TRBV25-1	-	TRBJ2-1	TGTGCCAGCAGACCGGCTACTAGCGGGGCCAATGAGCAGTTCTTC	CASRPATSGANEQFF
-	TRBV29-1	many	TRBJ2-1	TGCAGCACGAGGAACTCCGCTGAGCAGTTCTTC	CSTRNSAEQFF
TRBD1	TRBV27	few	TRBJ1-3	TGTGCCAGCGGCGACAGGGCGGACGGAAACACCATATATTTT	CASGDRADGNTIYF
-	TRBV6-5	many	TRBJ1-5	TGTGCCAGCAGTTCCATTGGACTCAATCAGCCCCAGCATTTT	CASSSIGLNQPQHF
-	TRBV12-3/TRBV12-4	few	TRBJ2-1	TGTGCCAGCAGTTTGCAGGGGATGTACAATGAGCAGTTCTTC	CASSLQGMYNEQFF
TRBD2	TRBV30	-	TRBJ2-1	TGTGCCTGGAGGGGACTAGTGGGAGCCAATGAGCAGTTCTTC	CAWRGLVGANEQFF
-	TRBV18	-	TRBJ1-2	TGTGCCAGCTCACCCGATGGGGGAGCAAACGGCTACACCTTC	CASSPDGGANGYTF